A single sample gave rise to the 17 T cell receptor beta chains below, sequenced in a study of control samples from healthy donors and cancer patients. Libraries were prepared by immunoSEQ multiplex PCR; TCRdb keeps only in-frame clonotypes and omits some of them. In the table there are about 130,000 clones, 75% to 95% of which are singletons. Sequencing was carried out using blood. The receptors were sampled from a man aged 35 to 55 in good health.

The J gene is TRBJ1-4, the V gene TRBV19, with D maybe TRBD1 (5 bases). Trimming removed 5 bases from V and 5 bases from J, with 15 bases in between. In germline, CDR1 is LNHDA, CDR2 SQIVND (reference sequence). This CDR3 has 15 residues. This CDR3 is CASSVNLGGNEKLFF. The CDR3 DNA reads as TGTGCCAGTAGTGTAAACCTTGGGGGGAATGAAAAACTGTTTTTT.

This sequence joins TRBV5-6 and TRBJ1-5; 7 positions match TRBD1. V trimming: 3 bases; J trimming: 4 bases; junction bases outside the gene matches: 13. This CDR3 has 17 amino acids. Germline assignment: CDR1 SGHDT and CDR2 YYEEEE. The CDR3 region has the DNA TGTGCCAGCAGCTCCCGCCCCCCGACAGGGAGAAATCAGCCCCAGCATTTT. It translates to CASSSRPPTGRNQPQHF.

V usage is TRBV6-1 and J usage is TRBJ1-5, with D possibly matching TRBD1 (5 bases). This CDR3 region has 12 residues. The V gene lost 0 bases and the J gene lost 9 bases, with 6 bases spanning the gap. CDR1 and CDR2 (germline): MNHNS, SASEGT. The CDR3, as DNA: TGTGCCAGCAGTGAAGCGAGGGGGCCCCAGCATTTT. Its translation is CASSEARGPQHF.

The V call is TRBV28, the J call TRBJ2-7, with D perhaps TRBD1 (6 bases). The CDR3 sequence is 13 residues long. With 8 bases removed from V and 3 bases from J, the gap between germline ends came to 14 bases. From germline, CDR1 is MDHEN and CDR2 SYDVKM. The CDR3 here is CASQNRVLYEQYF. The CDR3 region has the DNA TGTGCCAGCCAGAACAGGGTACTCTACGAGCAGTACTTC.

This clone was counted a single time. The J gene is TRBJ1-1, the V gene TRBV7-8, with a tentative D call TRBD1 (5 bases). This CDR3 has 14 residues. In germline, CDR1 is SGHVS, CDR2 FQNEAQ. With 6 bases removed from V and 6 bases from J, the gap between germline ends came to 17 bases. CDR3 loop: CASSRGSSKSEAFF. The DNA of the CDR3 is TGTGCCAGCAGTAGGGGAAGCTCGAAGTCTGAAGCTTTCTTT.

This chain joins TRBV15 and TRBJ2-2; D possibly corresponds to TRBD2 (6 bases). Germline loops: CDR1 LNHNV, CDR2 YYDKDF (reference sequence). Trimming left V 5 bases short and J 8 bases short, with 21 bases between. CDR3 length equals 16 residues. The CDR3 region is CATSGISQSGRGELFF. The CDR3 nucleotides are TGTGCCACCAGCGGAATATCTCAATCAGGGAGGGGGGAGCTGTTTTTT.

CDR3 nucleotide sequence: TGTGCCAGCACCCGGGGTGGACGCACTGAAGCTTTCTTT. This gives the protein CASTRGGRTEAFF. J is TRBJ1-1 and V is TRBV11-2; no clear D gene. Trimming shortened V by 7 bases and J by 4 bases, and 13 bases separated the two germline ends. Germline CDR1 SGHAT, CDR2 FQNNGV. This CDR3 has 13 amino acids.

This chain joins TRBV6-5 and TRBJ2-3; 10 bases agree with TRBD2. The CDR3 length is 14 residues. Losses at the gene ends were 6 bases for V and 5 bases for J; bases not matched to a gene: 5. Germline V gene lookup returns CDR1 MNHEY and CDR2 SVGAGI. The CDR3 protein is CASSIAGGGDTQYF. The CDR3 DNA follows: TGTGCCAGCAGCATAGCGGGGGGAGGAGATACGCAGTATTTT.

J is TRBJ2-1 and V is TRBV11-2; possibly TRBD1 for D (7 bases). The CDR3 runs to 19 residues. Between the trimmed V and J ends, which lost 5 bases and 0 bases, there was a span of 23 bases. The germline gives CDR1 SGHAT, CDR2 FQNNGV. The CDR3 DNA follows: TGTGCCAGCAGCCCTAGAGGCGGGACAGTTTTTGGCTCCTACAATGAGCAGTTCTTC. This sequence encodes CASSPRGGTVFGSYNEQFF.

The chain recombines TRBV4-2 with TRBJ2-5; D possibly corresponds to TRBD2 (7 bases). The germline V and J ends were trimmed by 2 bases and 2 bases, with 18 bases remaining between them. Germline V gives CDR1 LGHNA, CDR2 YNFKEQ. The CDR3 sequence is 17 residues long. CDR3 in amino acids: CASSQSTGPGGQETQYF. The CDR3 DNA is TGTGCCAGCAGCCAATCGACAGGCCCGGGGGGTCAAGAGACCCAGTACTTC.

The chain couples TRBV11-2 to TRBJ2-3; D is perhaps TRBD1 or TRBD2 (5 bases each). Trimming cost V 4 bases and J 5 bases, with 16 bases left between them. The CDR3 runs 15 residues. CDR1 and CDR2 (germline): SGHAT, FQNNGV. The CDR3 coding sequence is TGTGCCAGCAGCTCCATCAGAGGGGCGAAAGATACGCAGTATTTT. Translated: CASSSIRGAKDTQYF. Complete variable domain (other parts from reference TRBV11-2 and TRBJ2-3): EAGVAQSPRYKIIEKRQSVAFWCNPISGHATLYWYQQILGQGPKLLIQFQNNGVVDDSQLPKDRFSAERLKGVDSTLKIQPAKLEDSAVYLCASSSIRGAKDTQYFGPGTRLTVL.

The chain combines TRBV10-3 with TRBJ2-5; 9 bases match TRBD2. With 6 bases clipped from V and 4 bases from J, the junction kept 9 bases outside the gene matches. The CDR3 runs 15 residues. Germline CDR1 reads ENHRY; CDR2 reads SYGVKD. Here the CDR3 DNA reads TGTGCCATCAGATCTAGCGGGGCTATGGGAGAGACCCAGTACTTC. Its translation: CAIRSSGAMGETQYF.

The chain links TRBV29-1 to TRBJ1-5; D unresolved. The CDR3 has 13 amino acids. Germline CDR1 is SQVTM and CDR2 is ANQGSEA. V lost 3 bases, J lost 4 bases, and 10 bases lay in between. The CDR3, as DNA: TGCAGCGTTGAGGACGGTATGAATCAGCCCCAGCATTTT. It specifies CSVEDGMNQPQHF.

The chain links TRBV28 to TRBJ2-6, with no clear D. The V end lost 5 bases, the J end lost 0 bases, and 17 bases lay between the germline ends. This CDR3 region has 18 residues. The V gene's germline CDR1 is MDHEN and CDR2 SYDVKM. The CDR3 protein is CASSPQAYPPSGANVLTF. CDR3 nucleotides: TGTGCCAGCAGTCCGCAGGCTTACCCCCCCTCTGGGGCCAACGTCCTGACTTTC.

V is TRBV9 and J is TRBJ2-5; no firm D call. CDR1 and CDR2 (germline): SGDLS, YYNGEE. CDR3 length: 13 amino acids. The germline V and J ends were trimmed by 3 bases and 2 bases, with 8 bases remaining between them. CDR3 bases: TGTGCCAGCAGCGCCGGACCTCAAGAGACCCAGTACTTC. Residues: CASSAGPQETQYF.

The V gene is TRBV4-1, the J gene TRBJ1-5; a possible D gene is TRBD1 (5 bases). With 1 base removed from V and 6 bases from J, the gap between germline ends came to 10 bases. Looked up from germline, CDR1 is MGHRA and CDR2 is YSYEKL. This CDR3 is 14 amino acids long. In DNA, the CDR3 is TGCGCCAGCAGCCAAGCCCAGGGTGGTCAGCCCCAGCATTTT. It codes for CASSQAQGGQPQHF.

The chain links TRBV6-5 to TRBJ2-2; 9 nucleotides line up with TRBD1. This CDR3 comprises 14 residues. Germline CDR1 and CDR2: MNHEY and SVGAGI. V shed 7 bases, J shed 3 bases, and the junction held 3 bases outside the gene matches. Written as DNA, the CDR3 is TGTGCCAGCACAAGACAGGGGGACACCGGGGAGCTGTTTTTT. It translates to CASTRQGDTGELFF.